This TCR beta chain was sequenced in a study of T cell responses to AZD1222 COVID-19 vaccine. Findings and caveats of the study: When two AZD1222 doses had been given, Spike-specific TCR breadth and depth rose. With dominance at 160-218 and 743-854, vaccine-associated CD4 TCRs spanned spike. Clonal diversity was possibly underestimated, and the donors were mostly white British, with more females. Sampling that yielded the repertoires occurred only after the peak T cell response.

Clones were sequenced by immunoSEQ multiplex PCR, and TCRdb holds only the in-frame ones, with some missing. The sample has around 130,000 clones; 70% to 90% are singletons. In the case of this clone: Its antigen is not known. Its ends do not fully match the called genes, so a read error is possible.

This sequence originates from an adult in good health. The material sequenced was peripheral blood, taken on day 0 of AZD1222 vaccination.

The CDR3 loop is CLPGGRGPLNTEAFF. The CDR3 nucleotides are TGCCTCCCTGGCGGCAGGGGGCCCCTGAACACTGAAGCTTTCTTT. The chain is built from TRBV25-1 and TRBJ1-1; 8 positions agree with TRBD1. The CDR3 is 15 amino acids. CDR1 MGHDK and CDR2 SYGVNS come from the germline V gene.